This entry is about one TCR beta chain. Its antigen is not known. The entry originates in a study of identical twins. Whole-study results and caveats: The study found that models underestimated out-of-frame TCR alpha sharing in monozygotic twins.

cDNA carried unique molecular identifiers, and a universal primer site was added by template switching. Each CDR3 protein gets one entry after TCRdb re-called the 5' RACE reads with MiXCR. The sample includes about 530,000 distinct CDR3 sequences, about a fifth of them seen just once. Per the germline V gene, CDR1 is SGHTA and CDR2 is FQGNSA. V was pared by 2 bases and J by 1 base, with 25 bases of the junction left unmatched. The CDR3 is made up of 23 amino acids. These data were likewise used in another study, on yellow fever vaccine responses in identical twins.

This clonotype was obtained from a woman younger than 35 in good health. The rearrangement joins TRBV7-2 to TRBJ2-1; 8 bases are a match to TRBD2. Material for sequencing was CD4+ T cells sorted from blood. Written as DNA, the CDR3 is TGTGCCAGCAGCTTATTCGCGCGTACTGACCTGGGGGGACGGGGGGGTTCCTACAATGAGCAGTTCTTC. The encoded protein is CASSLFARTDLGGRGGSYNEQFF.